Listed below are T cell receptor beta chains from one sample, sequenced in a study of shared clonotypes between healthy human individuals. TCRdb's copy holds only in-frame clones and misses some; the assay was immunoSEQ multiplex PCR. The sample carries some 980,000 clones, approximately 80% recorded once. Sequencing input: memory CD4+ T cells sorted from blood. The source of these receptors is a man younger than 30 in good health. CDR3s include the opening cysteine and the closing phenylalanine or tryptophan. A D gene is named only where the DNA matches it firmly. Expanded clones get a size class; other rows say once, few or many, or leave the size out.

D gene,J gene,clone size,V gene,CDR3 DNA,CDR3 protein
TRBD1,TRBJ2-1,few,TRBV7-7,TGTGCTAGCAGGGGACAGGGCTACTGGTCCTACAATGAGCAGTTCTTC,CASRGQGYWSYNEQFF
TRBD2,TRBJ2-5,once,TRBV27,TGTGCCAGCAGTTTCAGGACTAGCGGGGGACGCGAGGTTGGAGAGACCCAGTACTTC,CASSFRTSGGREVGETQYF
-,TRBJ2-1,-,TRBV7-7,TGTGCTAGCAGCTTAGGGGCCTACAATGAGCAGTTCTTC,CASSLGAYNEQFF
-,TRBJ2-7,-,TRBV14,TGTGCCAGCAGCCCGAAGAATCAGTGGGCCCACGAGCAGTACTTC,CASSPKNQWAHEQYF
-,TRBJ2-4,-,TRBV5-4,TGTGCCAGCAGCTTGGGAGGGCGGGATCGGGACATTCAGTACTTC,CASSLGGRDRDIQYF
-,TRBJ2-1,-,TRBV19,TGTGCCAGTAGTATGGGCAGAAGTGGGTGGAATGAGCAGTTCTTC,CASSMGRSGWNEQFF
-,TRBJ2-7,-,TRBV6-4,TGTGCCAGCAGTGACCCCGGACAGAGACATCAGTTCTTTACTTACTACGAGCAGTACTTC,CASSDPGQRHQFFTYYEQYF
-,TRBJ1-6,-,TRBV18,TGTGCCAGCTCACCCTCCGGGGCAGATAATTCACCCCTCCACTTT,CASSPSGADNSPLHF
-,TRBJ1-3,few,TRBV12-2,TGTGCAAGTCGGGAGGAGGACGCCTCCTCTGGAAACACCATATATTTT,CASREEDASSGNTIYF
TRBD1,TRBJ2-3,-,TRBV5-1,TGCGCCAGCAGCTCTACAGGGGATAGCACAGATACGCAGTATTTT,CASSSTGDSTDTQYF
-,TRBJ2-2,-,TRBV6-4,TGTGCCAGCAGTGCCCAGGAGTGGACCGGGGAGCTGTTTTTT,CASSAQEWTGELFF
-,TRBJ1-3,-,TRBV7-6,TGTGCCAGCAGCTTAGGGCCAGGGAGGTCCGGAAACACCATATATTTT,CASSLGPGRSGNTIYF
TRBD2,TRBJ2-1,once,TRBV6-1,TGTGCCAGCAGTCGAGTGACTAGCGGGACTAATGAGCAGTTCTTC,CASSRVTSGTNEQFF
-,TRBJ1-5,-,TRBV19,TGTGCCAGTAGTAGCGGGGAATTGCAGCCCCAGCATTTT,CASSSGELQPQHF
-,TRBJ1-6,-,TRBV19,TGTGCCAGTACCGGACAGAACTATTCACCCCTCCACTTT,CASTGQNYSPLHF
TRBD1,TRBJ2-7,-,TRBV9,TGTGCCAGCAGCGTGGGGACAGCCTCCTACGAGCAGTACTTC,CASSVGTASYEQYF
TRBD1,TRBJ2-7,-,TRBV5-6,TGTGCCAGCAGCCTGGGTGGCAGGGGGCTAGACGAGCAGTACTTC,CASSLGGRGLDEQYF
-,TRBJ2-2,-,TRBV4-1,TGCGCCAGCAGCCTACGCCCCAACACCGGGGAGCTGTTTTTT,CASSLRPNTGELFF
-,TRBJ1-4,many,TRBV7-9,TGTGCCAGCAGCTCCGGAAACACCCCTCTCGGGGAAAAACTGTTTTTT,CASSSGNTPLGEKLFF
TRBD2,TRBJ2-1,-,TRBV30,TGTGCCTGGAGTGGGACTAGTCACAATGAGCAGTTCTTC,CAWSGTSHNEQFF
TRBD2,TRBJ2-7,-,TRBV27,TGTGCCAGCAAACTACTAGCGGGCCGGAGGGACGAGCAGTACTTC,CASKLLAGRRDEQYF
-,TRBJ2-2,-,TRBV5-4,TGTGCCAGCAGCTTGGATCTGCTAGCGCCGAACACCGGGGAGCTGTTTTTT,CASSLDLLAPNTGELFF
-,TRBJ1-2,many,TRBV6-5,TGTGCCAGCAGTTACAGTGGCGGCTATGGCTACACCTTC,CASSYSGGYGYTF
TRBD1,TRBJ1-4,-,TRBV5-5,TGTGCCAGCAGCTTGAGTAGGACAGGGAGCCCCCAAGGCGAAAAACTGTTTTTT,CASSLSRTGSPQGEKLFF
-,TRBJ1-1,-,TRBV7-2,TGTGCCAGCAGCTTCCAGAAGAACACTGAAGCTTTCTTT,CASSFQKNTEAFF
-,TRBJ1-6,-,TRBV2,TGTGCCAGCAGAGGGGACACGAATTCACCCCTCCACTTT,CASRGDTNSPLHF
-,TRBJ2-1,-,TRBV2,TGTGCCAGCAGTCGGGCGTATGAGCAGTTCTTC,CASSRAYEQFF